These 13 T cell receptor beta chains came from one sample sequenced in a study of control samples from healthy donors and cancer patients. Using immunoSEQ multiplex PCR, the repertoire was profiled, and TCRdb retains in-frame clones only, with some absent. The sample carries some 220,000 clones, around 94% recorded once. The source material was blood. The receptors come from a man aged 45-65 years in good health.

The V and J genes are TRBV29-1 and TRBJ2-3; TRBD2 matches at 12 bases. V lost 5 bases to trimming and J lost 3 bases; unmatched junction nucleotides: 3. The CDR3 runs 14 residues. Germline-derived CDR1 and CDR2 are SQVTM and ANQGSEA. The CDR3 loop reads CSVLGLAGTDTQYF. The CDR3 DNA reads TGCAGCGTTCTAGGACTAGCGGGGACAGATACGCAGTATTTT.

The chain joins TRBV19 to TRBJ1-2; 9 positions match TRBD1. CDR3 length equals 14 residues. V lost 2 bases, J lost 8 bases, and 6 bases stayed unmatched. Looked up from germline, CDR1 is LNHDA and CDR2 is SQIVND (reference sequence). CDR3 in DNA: TGTGCCAGTAGTATACGGGGGACAGGGACCGGCTACACCTTC. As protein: CASSIRGTGTGYTF.

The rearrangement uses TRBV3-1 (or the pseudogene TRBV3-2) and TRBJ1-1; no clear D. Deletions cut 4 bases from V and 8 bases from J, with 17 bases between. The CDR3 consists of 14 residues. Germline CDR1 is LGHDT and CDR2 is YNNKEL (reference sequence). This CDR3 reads CASSLSSSRGEAFF. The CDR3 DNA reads TGTGCCAGCAGCCTTTCCTCATCCCGAGGAGAAGCTTTCTTT.

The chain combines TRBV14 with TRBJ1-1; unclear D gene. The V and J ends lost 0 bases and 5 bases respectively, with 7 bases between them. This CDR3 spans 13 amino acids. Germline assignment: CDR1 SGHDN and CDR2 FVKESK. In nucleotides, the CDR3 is TGTGCCAGCAGCCAAGACAGGCGAACTGAAGCTTTCTTT. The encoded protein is CASSQDRRTEAFF.

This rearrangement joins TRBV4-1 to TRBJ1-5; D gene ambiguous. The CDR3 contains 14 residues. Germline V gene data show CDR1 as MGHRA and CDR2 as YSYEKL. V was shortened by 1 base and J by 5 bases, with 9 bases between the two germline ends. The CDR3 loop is CASSQVFEDQPQHF. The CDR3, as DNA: TGCGCCAGCAGCCAAGTTTTCGAGGATCAGCCCCAGCATTTT.

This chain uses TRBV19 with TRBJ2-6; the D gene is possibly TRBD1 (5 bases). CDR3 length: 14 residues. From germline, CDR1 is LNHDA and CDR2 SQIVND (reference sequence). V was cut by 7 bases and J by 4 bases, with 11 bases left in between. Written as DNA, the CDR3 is TGTGCCAGTAAATGGGGCTCAGGGGCCAACGTCCTGACTTTC. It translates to CASKWGSGANVLTF.

The CDR3 DNA follows: TGTGCCAGCAGCCAATCGGAGGGCGGGACGGGCAATCAGCCCCAGCATTTT. Its translation is CASSQSEGGTGNQPQHF. The genes are TRBV3-1 (or the pseudogene TRBV3-2) and TRBJ1-5; D perhaps matches TRBD1 (5 bases). The V and J ends lost 2 bases and 2 bases respectively, with 16 bases between them. Germline V gene sequence: CDR1 LGHDT, CDR2 YNNKEL (reference sequence). The CDR3 runs to 17 residues.

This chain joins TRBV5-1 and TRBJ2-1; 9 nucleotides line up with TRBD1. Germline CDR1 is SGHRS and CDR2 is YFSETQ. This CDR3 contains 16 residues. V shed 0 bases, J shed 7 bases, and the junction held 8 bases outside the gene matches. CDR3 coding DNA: TGCGCCAGCAGCTTGGGTGGGACAGGGTTGGGGAATGAGCAGTTCTTC. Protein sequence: CASSLGGTGLGNEQFF.

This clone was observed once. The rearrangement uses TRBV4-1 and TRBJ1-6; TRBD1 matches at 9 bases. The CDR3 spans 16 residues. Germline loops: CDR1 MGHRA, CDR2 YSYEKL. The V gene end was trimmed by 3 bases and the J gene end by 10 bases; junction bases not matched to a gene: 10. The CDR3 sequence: CASSQANRGLESPLHF. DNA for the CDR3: TGCGCCAGCAGCCAGGCAAACAGGGGGCTGGAGTCACCCCTCCACTTT.

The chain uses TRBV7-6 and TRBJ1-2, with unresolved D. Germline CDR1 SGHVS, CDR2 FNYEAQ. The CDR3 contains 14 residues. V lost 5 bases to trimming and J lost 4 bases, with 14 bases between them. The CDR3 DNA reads TGTGCCAGCAGCCCGTCGGCTAGGACCTATGGCTACACCTTC. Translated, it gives CASSPSARTYGYTF.

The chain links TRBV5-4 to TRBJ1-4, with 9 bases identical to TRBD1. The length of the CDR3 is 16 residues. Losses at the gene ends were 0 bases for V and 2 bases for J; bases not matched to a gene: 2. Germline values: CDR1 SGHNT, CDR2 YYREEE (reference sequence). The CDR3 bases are TGTGCCAGCAGCTTGGAACAGGGGGCGACTAATGAAAAACTGTTTTTT. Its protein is CASSLEQGATNEKLFF.

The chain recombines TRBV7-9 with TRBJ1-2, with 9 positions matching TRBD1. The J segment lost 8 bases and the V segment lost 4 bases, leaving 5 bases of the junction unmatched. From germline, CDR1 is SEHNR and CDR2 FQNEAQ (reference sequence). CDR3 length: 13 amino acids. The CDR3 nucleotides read TGTGCCAGCAGCTGGGACAGGGTGGACGGCTACACCTTC. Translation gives CASSWDRVDGYTF.

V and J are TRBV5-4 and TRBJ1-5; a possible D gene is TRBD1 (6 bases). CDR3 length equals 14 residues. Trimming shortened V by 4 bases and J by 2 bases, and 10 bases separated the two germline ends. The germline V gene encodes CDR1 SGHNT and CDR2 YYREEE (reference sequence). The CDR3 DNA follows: TGTGCCAGCAGCATACAGGGTGGCAATCAGCCCCAGCATTTT. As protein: CASSIQGGNQPQHF.